The 16 T cell receptor beta chains reported below all come from one sample, sequenced in a study of OX40 agonist ivuxolimab in advanced cancers. Using immunoSEQ multiplex PCR, the repertoire was profiled, and TCRdb retains in-frame clones only, with some absent. Of 65,000 to 85,000 clones listed, about nine tenths are singletons. Sequencing was performed on CD4+ or CD8+ T cells sorted from blood, taken in a trial of the OX40 agonist ivuxolimab. These receptors came from an adult with an advanced solid tumor such as melanoma, head and neck, liver or kidney cancer.

The V call is TRBV9, the J call TRBJ2-3; tentatively, D is TRBD2 (6 bases). Germline V gene lookup returns CDR1 SGDLS and CDR2 YYNGEE. The CDR3 contains 15 residues. V was trimmed by 3 bases and J by 4 bases, leaving 15 bases between them. The CDR3 sequence: CASSGGRLGPDTQYF. CDR3 bases: TGTGCCAGCAGCGGGGGGAGGCTTGGGCCAGATACGCAGTATTTT. Supplemented by reference TRBV9 and TRBJ2-3, the full variable domain reads DSGVTQTPKHLITATGQRVTLRCSPRSGDLSVYWYQQSLDQGLQFLIQYYNGEERAKGNILERFSAQQFPDLHSELNLSSLELGDSALYFCASSGGRLGPDTQYFGPGTRLTVL.

In this sample, this clone turned up once. The chain recombines TRBV13 with TRBJ1-1; D not resolved. Trimming removed 1 base from V and 6 bases from J, with 12 bases in between. The germline V gene encodes CDR1 PRHDT and CDR2 FYEKMQ (reference sequence). The CDR3 is 14 residues long. Here the CDR3 reads CASSLVASQPEAFF. The CDR3 DNA reads as TGTGCCAGCAGCTTAGTGGCATCCCAGCCTGAAGCTTTCTTT.

This rearrangement joins TRBV29-1 to TRBJ2-2; perhaps TRBD1 as D (5 bases). V was shortened by 6 bases and J by 4 bases, with 12 bases between the two germline ends. The CDR3 runs to 13 residues. Germline CDR1 reads SQVTM; CDR2 reads ANQGSEA. In DNA form, the CDR3 reads TGCAGCGTCACTCAGGGTGGCACCGGGGAGCTGTTTTTT. As protein: CSVTQGGTGELFF.

The chain has TRBV7-9 and TRBJ1-1; 7 positions match TRBD1. The CDR3 is 14 residues long. Trimming removed 5 bases from V and 7 bases from J; junction bases left unmatched: 10. Germline loops: CDR1 SEHNR, CDR2 FQNEAQ (reference sequence). In nucleotides, the CDR3 is TGTGCCAGCAGCCCCTTAACAGGGGAGGTTGAAGCTTTCTTT. This translates into CASSPLTGEVEAFF.

The genes are TRBV15 and TRBJ1-5; D is possibly TRBD1 (6 bases). Trimming cost V 5 bases and J 4 bases, with 15 bases left between them. Germline CDR1 is LNHNV and CDR2 is YYDKDF (reference sequence). The CDR3 length is 15 residues. The CDR3 reads CATSDYRERNQPQHF. In nucleotides, the CDR3 is TGTGCCACCAGCGACTACAGGGAGAGAAATCAGCCCCAGCATTTT.

The chain couples TRBV18 to TRBJ2-7; D ambiguous. V was shortened by 5 bases and J by 2 bases, with 13 bases between the two germline ends. The CDR3 is made up of 14 amino acids. The germline V gene has CDR1 KGHSH and CDR2 LQKENI. The CDR3: CASSWGFSAYEQYF. The CDR3 DNA is TGTGCCAGCTCATGGGGTTTCTCTGCCTACGAGCAGTACTTC.

V usage is TRBV27 and J usage is TRBJ2-3, with D hard to call. Germline loops: CDR1 MNHEY, CDR2 SMNVEV (reference sequence). The CDR3 extends over 12 amino acids. The V end was cut by 6 bases, the J end by 5 bases, with 9 bases between. Written as DNA, the CDR3 is TGTGCCAGCAGCCCGACCAGAGATACGCAGTATTTT. This codes for CASSPTRDTQYF.

CDR3 nucleotides: TGCGCCAGCAGCTTGAGGGGCTCAGGCCCCAATGAGCAGTTCTTC. It codes for CASSLRGSGPNEQFF. This chain joins TRBV5-1 and TRBJ2-1; possible D gene TRBD1, 5 bases. V was trimmed by 1 base and J by 6 bases, leaving 14 bases between them. The V gene's germline CDR1 is SGHRS and CDR2 YFSETQ. The CDR3 loop spans 15 amino acids.

The chain recombines TRBV5-1 with TRBJ1-2, with no clear D. Trimming removed 4 bases at V and 8 bases at J, with 15 bases between. The CDR3 has 13 residues. Germline V gives CDR1 SGHRS, CDR2 YFSETQ. The CDR3 here is CASSPPVTGGYTF. The CDR3 DNA sequence: TGCGCCAGCAGCCCCCCAGTCACGGGGGGCTACACCTTC.

The chain links TRBV5-4 to TRBJ2-3; D remains ambiguous. The V end was cut by 6 bases, the J end by 7 bases, with 24 bases between. The germline V gene encodes CDR1 SGHNT and CDR2 YYREEE (reference sequence). CDR3 length equals 16 residues. CDR3 in DNA: TGTGCCAGCACCCGCTCAGTCGATTTGATCGAGAATACGCAGTATTTT. Translating it yields CASTRSVDLIENTQYF.

The chain combines TRBV7-2 with TRBJ2-3; D uncertain. Germline V gives CDR1 SGHTA, CDR2 FQGNSA. Deletions cut 4 bases from V and 2 bases from J, with 13 bases between. The CDR3 loop spans 15 amino acids. The CDR3 DNA follows: TGTGCCAGCAGCTCTAGTGTGGTCTCCACAGATACGCAGTATTTT. It translates to CASSSSVVSTDTQYF.

For the CDR3, the DNA is TGCAGCGCTGCCCGCCACCCGCCTGGGGTGGGAGCAGATACGCAGTATTTT. Protein: CSAARHPPGVGADTQYF. The V and J genes are TRBV29-1 and TRBJ2-3; possibly TRBD2 for D (5 bases). Germline CDR1 SQVTM, CDR2 ANQGSEA. V gave up 7 bases and J gave up 4 bases, with 27 bases separating them. This CDR3 is built from 17 residues.

This chain joins TRBV27 and TRBJ1-6; D gene ambiguous. CDR1 is MNHEY and CDR2 is SMNVEV in the germline V gene (reference sequence). Trimming took 0 bases from V and 5 from J, leaving 11 bases between them. CDR3 length: 16 residues. CDR3 sequence: CASSLSRGIDNSPLHF. CDR3 nucleotides: TGTGCCAGCAGTTTATCTCGGGGTATTGATAATTCACCCCTCCACTTT.

This sequence joins TRBV27 and TRBJ2-2; TRBD1 agrees at 11 bases. CDR1 and CDR2 from the germline V gene are MNHEY and SMNVEV (reference sequence). The junction had 4 bases not matched to a gene; V was cut back by 3 bases and J by 1 base. The length of the CDR3 is 17 residues. CDR3 sequence (DNA): TGTGCCAGCAGTTTTCGAGGGACAGGGGGGAACACCGGGGAGCTGTTTTTT. Amino acids: CASSFRGTGGNTGELFF.

This clone was observed a few times. The CDR3: CATSRVVGEGGTEAFF. The CDR3 DNA follows: TGTGCCACCAGCAGAGTAGTGGGGGAAGGAGGCACTGAAGCTTTCTTT. The chain combines TRBV15 with TRBJ1-1; D is perhaps TRBD1 (5 bases). The CDR3 consists of 16 residues. From germline, CDR1 is LNHNV and CDR2 YYDKDF (reference sequence). The V gene lost 1 base and the J gene lost 4 bases, with 16 bases spanning the gap.

The rearrangement links TRBV27 to TRBJ2-7; TRBD2 might be the D (7 bases). The ends were cut back, 7 bases at V and 2 bases at J, with 18 bases in the middle. Per the germline V gene, CDR1 is MNHEY and CDR2 is SMNVEV (reference sequence). This CDR3 has 15 amino acids. CDR3 region: CASTNRAGHPYEQYF. In DNA, the CDR3 is TGTGCCAGCACCAACCGAGCGGGACACCCCTACGAGCAGTACTTC.